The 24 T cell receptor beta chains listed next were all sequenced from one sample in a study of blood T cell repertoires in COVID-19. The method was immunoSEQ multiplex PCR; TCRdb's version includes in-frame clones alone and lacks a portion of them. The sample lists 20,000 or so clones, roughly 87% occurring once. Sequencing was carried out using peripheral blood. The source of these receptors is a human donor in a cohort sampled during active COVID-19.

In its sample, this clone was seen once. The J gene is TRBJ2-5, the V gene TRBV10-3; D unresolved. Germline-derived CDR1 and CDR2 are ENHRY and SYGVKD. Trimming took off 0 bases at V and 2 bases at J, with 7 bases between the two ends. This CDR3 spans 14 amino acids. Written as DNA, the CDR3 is TGTGCCATCAGTGAGTCGAACAGACAAGAGACCCAGTACTTC. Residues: CAISESNRQETQYF.

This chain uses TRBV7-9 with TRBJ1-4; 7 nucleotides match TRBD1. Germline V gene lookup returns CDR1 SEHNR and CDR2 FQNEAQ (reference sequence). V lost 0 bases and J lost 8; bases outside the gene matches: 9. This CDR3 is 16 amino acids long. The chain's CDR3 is CASSLAGAGGGEKLFF. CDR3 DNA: TGTGCCAGCAGCTTAGCCGGGGCAGGGGGTGGCGAAAAACTGTTTTTT.

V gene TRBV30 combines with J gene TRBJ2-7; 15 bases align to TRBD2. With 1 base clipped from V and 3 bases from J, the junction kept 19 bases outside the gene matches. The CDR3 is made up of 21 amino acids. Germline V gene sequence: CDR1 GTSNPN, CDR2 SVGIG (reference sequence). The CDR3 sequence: CAWSALLLIRTSGRDDYEQYF. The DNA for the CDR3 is TGTGCCTGGAGTGCCCTACTACTCATCAGGACTAGCGGGAGGGATGACTACGAGCAGTACTTC.

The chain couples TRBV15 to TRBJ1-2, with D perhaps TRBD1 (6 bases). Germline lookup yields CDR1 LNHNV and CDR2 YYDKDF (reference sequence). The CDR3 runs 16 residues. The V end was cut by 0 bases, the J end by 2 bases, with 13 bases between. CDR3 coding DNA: TGTGCCACCAGCAGAGATCAGGGGCAGTTCAACTATGGCTACACCTTC. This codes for CATSRDQGQFNYGYTF.

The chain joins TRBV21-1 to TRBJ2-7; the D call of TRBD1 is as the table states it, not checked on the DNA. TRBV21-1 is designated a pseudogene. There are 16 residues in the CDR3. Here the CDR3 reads CASSRATQGTNHEQYF. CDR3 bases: TGTGCCAGCAGCAGGGCTACACAGGGAACAAACCACGAGCAGTACTTC.

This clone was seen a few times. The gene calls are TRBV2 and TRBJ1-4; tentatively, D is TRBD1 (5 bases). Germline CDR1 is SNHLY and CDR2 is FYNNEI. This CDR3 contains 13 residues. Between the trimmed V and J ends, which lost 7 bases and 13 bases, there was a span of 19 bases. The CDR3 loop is CASTIRGTAGLFF. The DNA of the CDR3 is TGTGCCAGCACCATTAGGGGTACCGCAGGACTGTTTTTT.

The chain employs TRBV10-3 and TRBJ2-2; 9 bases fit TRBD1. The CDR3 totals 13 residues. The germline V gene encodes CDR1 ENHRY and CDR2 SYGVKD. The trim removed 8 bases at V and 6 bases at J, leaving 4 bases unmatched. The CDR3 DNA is TGTGCCATCTCCCGACAGGGGGCCGGGGAGCTGTTTTTT. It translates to CAISRQGAGELFF.

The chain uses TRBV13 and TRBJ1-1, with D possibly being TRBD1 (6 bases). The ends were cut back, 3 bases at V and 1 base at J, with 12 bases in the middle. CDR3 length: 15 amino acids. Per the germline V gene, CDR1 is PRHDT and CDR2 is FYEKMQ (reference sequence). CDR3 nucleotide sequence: TGTGCCAGCAGCTTGGACGGGACATCGAACACTGAAGCTTTCTTT. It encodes CASSLDGTSNTEAFF. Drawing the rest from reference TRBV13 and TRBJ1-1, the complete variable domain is AAGVIQSPRHLIKEKRETATLKCYPIPRHDTVYWYQQGPGQDPQFLISFYEKMQSDKGSIPDRFSAQQFSDYHSELNMSSLELGDSALYFCASSLDGTSNTEAFFGQGTRLTVV.

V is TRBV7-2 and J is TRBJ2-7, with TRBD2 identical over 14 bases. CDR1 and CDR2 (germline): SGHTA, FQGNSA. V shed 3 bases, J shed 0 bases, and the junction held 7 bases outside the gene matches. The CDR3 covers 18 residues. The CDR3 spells CASSLRLAGGPYSYEQYF. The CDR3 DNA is TGTGCCAGCAGCTTGAGACTAGCGGGAGGGCCTTACTCCTACGAGCAGTACTTC.

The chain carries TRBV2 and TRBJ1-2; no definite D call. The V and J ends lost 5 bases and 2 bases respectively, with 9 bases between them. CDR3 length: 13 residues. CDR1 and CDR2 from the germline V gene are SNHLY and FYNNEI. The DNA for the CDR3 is TGTGCCAGCAGTCTGTCAGAAAACTATGGCTACACCTTC. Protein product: CASSLSENYGYTF.

The CDR3 spells CASSLETSWSTEQFF. The CDR3 DNA is TGTGCCAGCAGCTTAGAGACTAGTTGGAGCACTGAGCAGTTCTTC. The gene calls are TRBV7-2 and TRBJ2-1, with D possibly TRBD2 on 6 matching bases. Germline CDR1 SGHTA, CDR2 FQGNSA. The length of the CDR3 is 15 residues. Trimming shortened V by 1 base and J by 9 bases, and 16 bases separated the two germline ends.

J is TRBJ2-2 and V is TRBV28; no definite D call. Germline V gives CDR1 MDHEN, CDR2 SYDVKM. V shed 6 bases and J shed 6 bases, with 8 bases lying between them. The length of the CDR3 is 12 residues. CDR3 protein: CASRKQPGELFF. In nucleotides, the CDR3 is TGTGCCAGCAGAAAACAACCCGGGGAGCTGTTTTTT. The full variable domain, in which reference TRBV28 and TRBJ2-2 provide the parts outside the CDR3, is DVKVTQSSRYLVKRTGEKVFLECVQDMDHENMFWYRQDPGLGLRLIYFSYDVKMKEKGDIPEGYSVSREKKERFSLILESASTNQTSMYLCASRKQPGELFFGEGSRLTVL.

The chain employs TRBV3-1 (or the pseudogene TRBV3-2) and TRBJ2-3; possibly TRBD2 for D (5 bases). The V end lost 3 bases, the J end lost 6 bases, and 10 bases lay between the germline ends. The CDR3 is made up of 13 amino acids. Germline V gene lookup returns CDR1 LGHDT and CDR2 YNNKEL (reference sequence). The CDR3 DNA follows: TGTGCCAGCAGCCAGAGCGGCCCCGATACGCAGTATTTT. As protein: CASSQSGPDTQYF.

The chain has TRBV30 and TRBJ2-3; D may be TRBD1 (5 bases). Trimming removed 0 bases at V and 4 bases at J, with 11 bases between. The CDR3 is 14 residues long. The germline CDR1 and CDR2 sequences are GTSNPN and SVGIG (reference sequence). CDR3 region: CAWSVRQGADTQYF. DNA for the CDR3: TGTGCCTGGAGTGTACGGCAGGGCGCAGATACGCAGTATTTT.

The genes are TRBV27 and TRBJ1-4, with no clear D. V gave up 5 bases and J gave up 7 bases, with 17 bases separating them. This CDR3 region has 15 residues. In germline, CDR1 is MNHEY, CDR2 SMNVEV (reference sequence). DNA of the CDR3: TGTGCCAGCAGTCCCGGTTCCTCCCCCTCTGAAAAACTGTTTTTT. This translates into CASSPGSSPSEKLFF.

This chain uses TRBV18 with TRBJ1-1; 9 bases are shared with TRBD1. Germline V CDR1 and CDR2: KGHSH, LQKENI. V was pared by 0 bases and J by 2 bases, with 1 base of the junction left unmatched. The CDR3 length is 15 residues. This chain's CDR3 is CASSPPGQGNTEAFF. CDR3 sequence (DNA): TGTGCCAGCTCACCACCGGGACAGGGAAACACTGAAGCTTTCTTT. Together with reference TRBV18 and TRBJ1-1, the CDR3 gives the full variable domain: NAGVMQNPRHLVRRRGQEARLRCSPMKGHSHVYWYRQLPEEGLKFMVYLQKENIIDESGMPKERFSAEFPKEGPSILRIQQVVRGDSAAYFCASSPPGQGNTEAFFGQGTRLTVV.

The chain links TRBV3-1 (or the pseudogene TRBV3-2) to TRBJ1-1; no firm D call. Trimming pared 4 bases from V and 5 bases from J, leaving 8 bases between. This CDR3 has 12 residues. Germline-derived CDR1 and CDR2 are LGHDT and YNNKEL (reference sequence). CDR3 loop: CASSRGETEAFF. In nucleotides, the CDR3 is TGTGCCAGCAGCCGAGGTGAGACTGAAGCTTTCTTT.

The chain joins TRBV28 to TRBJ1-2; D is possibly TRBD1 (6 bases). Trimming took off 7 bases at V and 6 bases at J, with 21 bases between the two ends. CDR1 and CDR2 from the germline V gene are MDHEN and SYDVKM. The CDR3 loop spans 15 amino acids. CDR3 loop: CASTLPGGLGNGYTF. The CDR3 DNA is TGTGCCAGCACTCTACCCGGGGGGCTAGGAAATGGCTACACCTTC.

CDR3 amino acids: CASSAVGQPNYGYTF. The CDR3 coding sequence is TGTGCCAGCAGCGCGGTTGGGCAGCCCAACTATGGCTACACCTTC. The V and J genes are TRBV9 and TRBJ1-2; D not resolved. CDR1 is SGDLS, CDR2 YYNGEE, per germline. The length of the CDR3 is 15 residues. Trimming removed 3 bases from V and 2 bases from J, with 14 bases in between.

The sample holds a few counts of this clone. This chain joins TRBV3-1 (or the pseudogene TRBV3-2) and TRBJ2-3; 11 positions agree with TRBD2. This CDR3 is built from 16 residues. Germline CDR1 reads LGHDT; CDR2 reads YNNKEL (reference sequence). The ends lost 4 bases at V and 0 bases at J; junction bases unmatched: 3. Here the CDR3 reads CASSPRLAGSTDTQYF. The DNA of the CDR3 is TGTGCCAGCAGCCCGCGACTAGCGGGGAGCACAGATACGCAGTATTTT.

This chain's CDR3 is CAISPGLAGIDTQYF. CDR3 DNA sequence: TGTGCCATCAGTCCGGGACTAGCGGGAATAGATACGCAGTATTTT. The chain employs TRBV10-3 and TRBJ2-3, with 13 nucleotides matching TRBD2. The CDR3 spans 15 residues. Unmatched junction bases numbered 4, after V lost 5 bases and J lost 5 bases. From germline, CDR1 is ENHRY and CDR2 SYGVKD.

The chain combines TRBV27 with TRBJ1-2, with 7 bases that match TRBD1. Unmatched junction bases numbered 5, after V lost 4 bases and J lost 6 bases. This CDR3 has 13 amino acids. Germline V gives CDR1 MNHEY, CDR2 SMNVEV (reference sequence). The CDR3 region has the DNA TGTGCCAGCAGTTCCTACGACAGGGATGGCTACACCTTC. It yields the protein CASSSYDRDGYTF.

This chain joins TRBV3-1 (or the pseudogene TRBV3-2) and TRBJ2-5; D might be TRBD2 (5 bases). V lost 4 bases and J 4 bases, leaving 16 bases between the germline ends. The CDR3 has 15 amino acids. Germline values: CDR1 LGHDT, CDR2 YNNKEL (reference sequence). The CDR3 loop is CASSPNPGSVETQYF. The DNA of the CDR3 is TGTGCCAGCAGCCCAAACCCGGGGAGTGTAGAGACCCAGTACTTC.

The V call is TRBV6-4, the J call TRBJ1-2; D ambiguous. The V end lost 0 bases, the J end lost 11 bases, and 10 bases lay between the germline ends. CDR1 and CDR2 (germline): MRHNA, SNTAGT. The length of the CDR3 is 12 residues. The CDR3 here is CASSDSMADYTF. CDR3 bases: TGTGCCAGCAGTGACTCGATGGCCGATTACACCTTC.